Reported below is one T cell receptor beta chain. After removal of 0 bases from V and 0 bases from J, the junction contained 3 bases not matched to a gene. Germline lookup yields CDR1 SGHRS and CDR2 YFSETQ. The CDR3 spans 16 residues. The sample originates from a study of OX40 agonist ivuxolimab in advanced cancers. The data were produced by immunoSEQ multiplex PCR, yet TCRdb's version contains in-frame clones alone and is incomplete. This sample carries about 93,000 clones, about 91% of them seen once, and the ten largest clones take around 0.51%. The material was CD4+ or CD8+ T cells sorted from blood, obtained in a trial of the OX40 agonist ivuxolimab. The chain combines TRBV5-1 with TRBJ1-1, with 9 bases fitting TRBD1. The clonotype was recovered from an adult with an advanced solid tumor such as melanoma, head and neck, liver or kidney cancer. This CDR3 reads CASSLAWDRVNTEAFF. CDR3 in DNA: TGCGCCAGCAGCTTGGCTTGGGACAGGGTGAACACTGAAGCTTTCTTT.